This T cell receptor beta chain was sequenced in a study of technical replicates of blood from a handful of donors. CDR3 length equals 14 residues. V was clipped by 4 bases and J by 5 bases; unmatched bases: 7. Germline V gene sequence: CDR1 SGHRS, CDR2 YFSETQ. TCRdb's table, derived via immunoSEQ multiplex PCR, lists solely in-frame clones and lacks some. The sample carries more than 90,000 clones, about 95% recorded once. The V call is TRBV5-1, the J call TRBJ2-5; 8 bases fit TRBD1. This receptor was taken from a human donor in good health. Specimen: T cells isolated from PBMCs. The CDR3 DNA is TGCGCCAGCAGCGCGTACAGGGGGACGGAGACCCAGTACTTC. Amino acid sequence: CASSAYRGTETQYF.